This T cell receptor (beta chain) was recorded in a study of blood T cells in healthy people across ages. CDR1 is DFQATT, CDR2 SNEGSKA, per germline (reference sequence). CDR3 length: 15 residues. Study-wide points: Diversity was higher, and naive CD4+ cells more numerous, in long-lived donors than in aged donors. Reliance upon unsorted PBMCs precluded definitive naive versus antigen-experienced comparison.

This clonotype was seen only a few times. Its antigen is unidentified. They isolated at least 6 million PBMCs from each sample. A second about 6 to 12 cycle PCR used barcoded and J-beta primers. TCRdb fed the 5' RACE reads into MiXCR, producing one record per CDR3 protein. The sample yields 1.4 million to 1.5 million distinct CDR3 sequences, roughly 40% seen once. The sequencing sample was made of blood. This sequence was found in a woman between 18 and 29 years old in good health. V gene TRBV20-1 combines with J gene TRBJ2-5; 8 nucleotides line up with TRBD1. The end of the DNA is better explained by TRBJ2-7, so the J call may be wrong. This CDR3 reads CSARDPSGGPYEQYF. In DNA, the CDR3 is TGCAGTGCTAGAGATCCGTCAGGGGGCCCCTACGAGCAGTACTTC.